The next 27 T cell receptor beta chains were all read from a single sample in a study of blood T cells in healthy people across ages. Primers used in a second PCR of about 6 to 12 cycles were a sample-barcoded 5' primer and a J-beta primer mix. TCRdb reprocessed the 5' RACE reads with MiXCR, giving one entry per CDR3 protein. The data hold about 1 million distinct CDR3 sequences, with 40% to 45% observed a single time. The sequencing sample was made of blood. These receptor sequences come from a woman aged 55 to 70 in good health.

The chain carries TRBV7-6 and TRBJ2-1, with TRBD2 matching 13 bases. Germline CDR1 and CDR2: SGHVS and FNYEAQ. This CDR3 has 16 amino acids. The J segment lost 6 bases and the V segment lost 5 bases, leaving 7 bases of the junction unmatched. CDR3 sequence: CASSITSGRVVNEQFF. For the CDR3, the DNA is TGTGCCAGCAGCATCACTAGCGGGAGGGTAGTCAATGAGCAGTTCTTC.

This clonotype was detected a few times. The V and J genes are TRBV20-1 and TRBJ2-3, with D unresolved. Per germline, CDR1 DFQATT and CDR2 SNEGSKA (reference sequence). Trimming removed 0 bases from V and 0 bases from J, with 7 bases in between. CDR3 length equals 14 residues. In DNA, the CDR3 is TGCAGTGCTAGAGAGGGCGGAAGCACAGATACGCAGTATTTT. Translating it yields CSAREGGSTDTQYF.

A few counts support this clonotype. The J gene is TRBJ2-7, the V gene TRBV18; the match to TRBD1 covers 8 bases. With V trimmed by 3 bases and J by 2 bases, 12 bases remained unmatched. CDR3 length: 17 amino acids. CDR1 is KGHSH and CDR2 is LQKENI in the germline V gene. The CDR3 reads CASSPPHGTGDAYEQYF. Here the CDR3 DNA reads TGTGCCAGCTCACCGCCCCACGGGACAGGAGATGCCTACGAGCAGTACTTC.

The rearrangement uses TRBV7-3 and TRBJ2-5; D is possibly TRBD1 (5 bases). The V end lost 2 bases, the J end lost 11 bases, and 21 bases lay between the germline ends. Per germline, CDR1 SGHTA and CDR2 FQGTGA. The CDR3 contains 15 residues. Here the CDR3 DNA reads TGTGCCAGCAGCTTAGCGACAGACCAATACAATGAGCAGTACTTC. Translation gives CASSLATDQYNEQYF.

There are a few counts of this clonotype. The chain has TRBV5-1 and TRBJ2-1, with D perhaps TRBD2 (6 bases). Germline V gene data show CDR1 as SGHRS and CDR2 as YFSETQ. The CDR3 is 14 residues long. V lost 3 bases to trimming and J lost 2 bases, with 9 bases between them. The CDR3 loop reads CASSSGEAYNEQFF. CDR3 coding DNA: TGCGCCAGCAGCTCGGGGGAGGCCTACAATGAGCAGTTCTTC.

V usage is TRBV6-1 and J usage is TRBJ1-2; D gene uncertain. The germline V gene encodes CDR1 MNHNS and CDR2 SASEGT. V was pared by 7 bases and J by 4 bases, with 4 bases between. The CDR3 has 10 residues. CDR3 sequence reads: CASKGYGYTF. The DNA of the CDR3 is TGTGCCAGCAAGGGCTATGGCTACACCTTC.

This clonotype was counted only a few times. The chain is built from TRBV7-2 and TRBJ2-3; 10 nucleotides line up with TRBD2. The junction had 4 bases not matched to a gene; V was cut back by 3 bases and J by 4 bases. The CDR3 is 15 residues long. Germline loops: CDR1 SGHTA, CDR2 FQGNSA. CDR3 protein: CASSFSSGSSDTQYF. CDR3 nucleotides: TGTGCCAGCAGCTTTTCTAGCGGGAGTTCAGATACGCAGTATTTT.

This rearrangement joins TRBV4-3 to TRBJ1-5; tentative D call: TRBD1 (5 bases). Germline CDR1 and CDR2: LGHNA and YSLEER. The CDR3 length is 14 residues. V was clipped by 3 bases and J by 9 bases, with 15 bases between them. The CDR3 bases are TGCGCCAGCAGCCAGGGACTGGGGGGTTGGCCCCAGCATTTT. This sequence encodes CASSQGLGGWPQHF.

Only a few counts were recorded for this clonotype. V and J are TRBV6-2 or TRBV6-3 and TRBJ2-3; no reliable D call. The CDR3 runs to 11 residues. The V gene lost 6 bases and the J gene lost 5 bases, with 6 bases spanning the gap. Germline V gene lookup returns CDR1 MNHEY and CDR2 SVGEGT. The DNA of the CDR3 is TGTGCCAGCAGACTCATAGATACGCAGTATTTT. This encodes CASRLIDTQYF.

The chain is built from TRBV29-1 and TRBJ1-1; 10 bases fit TRBD1. CDR3 length: 15 residues. Losses at the gene ends were 6 bases for V and 1 base for J; bases not matched to a gene: 8. Germline-derived CDR1 and CDR2 are SQVTM and ANQGSEA. The CDR3 DNA follows: TGCAGCGTGAAGGGACAGGGGAAGTGGAACACTGAAGCTTTCTTT. Amino acids: CSVKGQGKWNTEAFF.

This chain uses TRBV18 with TRBJ2-7; D remains ambiguous. Trimming left V 4 bases short and J 1 base short, with 14 bases between. CDR1 is KGHSH, CDR2 LQKENI, per germline. CDR3 size: 15 residues. CDR3 bases: TGTGCCAGCTCACGAGTAACCCAAAAGTCCTACGAGCAGTACTTC. Residues: CASSRVTQKSYEQYF. The whole variable domain, remainder taken from reference TRBV18 and TRBJ2-7, is NAGVMQNPRHLVRRRGQEARLRCSPMKGHSHVYWYRQLPEEGLKFMVYLQKENIIDESGMPKERFSAEFPKEGPSILRIQQVVRGDSAAYFCASSRVTQKSYEQYFGPGTRLTVT.

Comment on this clonotype: This may come from a read error, since a much larger clone is one base off. The chain couples TRBV20-1 to TRBJ1-1; 9 bases line up with TRBD1. J gave up 5 bases and V 8 bases, and 9 bases lay outside the gene matches. The CDR3 is 13 residues long. Germline CDR1 and CDR2: DFQATT and SNEGSKA (reference sequence). CDR3 protein: CSTLTGGSTEAFF. For the CDR3, the DNA is TGCAGTACGCTCACAGGGGGCAGTACTGAAGCTTTCTTT.

The chain carries TRBV25-1 and TRBJ2-5, with a weak D call TRBD2 (6 bases). V lost 3 bases and J 13 bases, leaving 9 bases between the germline ends. Germline V lookup: CDR1 MGHDK, CDR2 SYGVNS. The CDR3 is 10 amino acids. CDR3 loop: CASSETRWYF. As DNA, the CDR3 is TGTGCCAGCAGTGAGACTAGGTGGTACTTC.

The genes are TRBV20-1 and TRBJ1-6; D not certain. CDR1 is DFQATT, CDR2 SNEGSKA, per germline (reference sequence). Trimming took off 0 bases at V and 7 bases at J, with 10 bases between the two ends. The CDR3 contains 14 residues. The CDR3 nucleotides are TGCAGTGCTAGAGATTTGACGGTCAATTCACCCCTCCACTTT. This gives the protein CSARDLTVNSPLHF.

This chain connects TRBV2 to TRBJ2-3; possible D gene TRBD2, 5 bases. The germline CDR1 and CDR2 sequences are SNHLY and FYNNEI. This CDR3 comprises 13 residues. Trimming left V 4 bases short and J 8 bases short, with 13 bases between. The CDR3 nucleotides read TGTGCCAGCAGTGGAGTCCTAGCAGCTACGCAGTATTTT. Translated: CASSGVLAATQYF.

This clonotype came up many times. The chain couples TRBV20-1 to TRBJ2-3; TRBD2 agrees at 12 bases. V gave up 4 bases and J gave up 9 bases; unmatched junction bases: 11. There are 15 residues in the CDR3. Germline values: CDR1 DFQATT, CDR2 SNEGSKA (reference sequence). This CDR3 reads CSAIPRGLAGDTQYF. The CDR3 nucleotides read TGCAGTGCTATTCCGAGGGGACTAGCGGGTGACACGCAGTATTTT.

This rearrangement joins TRBV29-1 to TRBJ2-7; possibly TRBD1 for D (5 bases). The germline CDR1 and CDR2 sequences are SQVTM and ANQGSEA. This CDR3 has 12 residues. Between the trimmed V and J ends, which lost 5 bases and 4 bases, there was a span of 12 bases. The CDR3 loop reads CSVKGAVYEQYF. CDR3 DNA sequence: TGCAGCGTTAAAGGGGCGGTTTACGAGCAGTACTTC.

The rearrangement uses TRBV28 and TRBJ2-5; D might be TRBD2 (5 bases). CDR3 length: 15 amino acids. V dropped 1 base and J dropped 2 bases, with 11 bases sitting between them. The germline V gene has CDR1 MDHEN and CDR2 SYDVKM. The CDR3 sequence is CASSLSRPGQETQYF. Written as DNA, the CDR3 is TGTGCCAGCAGTTTATCCAGACCGGGGCAAGAGACCCAGTACTTC.

This sequence joins TRBV5-1 and TRBJ2-5, with TRBD2 matching over 9 bases. This CDR3 contains 16 residues. Germline CDR1 SGHRS, CDR2 YFSETQ. V lost 4 bases to trimming and J lost 3 bases; unmatched junction nucleotides: 10. In DNA form, the CDR3 reads TGCGCCAGCAGCCCGGAGGGTAGCGGGGGAGAAGAGACCCAGTACTTC. Its translation: CASSPEGSGGEETQYF.

The V call is TRBV15, the J call TRBJ2-4, with 9 positions matching TRBD1. CDR3 length equals 16 residues. Germline CDR1 LNHNV, CDR2 YYDKDF (reference sequence). Trimming took 2 bases from V and 5 from J; bases not matched to a gene: 7. CDR3: CATSRQQGARENIQYF. In nucleotides, the CDR3 is TGTGCCACCAGCAGACAACAGGGGGCGAGGGAAAACATTCAGTACTTC. Based on the CDR3 plus reference TRBV15 and TRBJ2-4, the full variable domain is DAMVIQNPRYQVTQFGKPVTLSCSQTLNHNVMYWYQQKSSQAPKLLFHYYDKDFNNEADTPDNFQSRRPNTSFCFLDIRSPGLGDTAMYLCATSRQQGARENIQYFGAGTRLSVL.

This chain joins TRBV7-9 and TRBJ2-6, with D unresolved. Looked up from germline, CDR1 is SEHNR and CDR2 is FQNEAQ (reference sequence). This CDR3 spans 13 amino acids. V shed 8 bases and J shed 0 bases, with 5 bases lying between them. The CDR3 loop is CASLFSGANVLTF. CDR3 nucleotide sequence: TGTGCCAGCTTGTTCTCTGGGGCCAACGTCCTGACTTTC.

This chain joins TRBV20-1 and TRBJ2-7; 11 bases are shared with TRBD2. The CDR3 extends over 16 amino acids. CDR1 and CDR2 (germline): DFQATT, SNEGSKA (reference sequence). The V and J ends lost 5 bases and 2 bases, in that order; junction bases with no gene match: 11. The CDR3 DNA follows: TGCAGTGCTCTCCCCCGGTCGACTAGCGGGGCCTACGAGCAGTACTTC. Its translation is CSALPRSTSGAYEQYF.

This chain joins TRBV20-1 and TRBJ2-5; D is ambiguous. The CDR3 covers 14 residues. With 1 base removed from V and 4 bases from J, the gap between germline ends came to 13 bases. In germline, CDR1 is DFQATT, CDR2 SNEGSKA (reference sequence). As DNA, the CDR3 is TGCAGTGCTAGAGTGCTCGGAAAAAGAGAGACCCAGTACTTC. Residues: CSARVLGKRETQYF.

This clonotype was counted only a few times. This chain connects TRBV5-1 to TRBJ2-7, with D perhaps TRBD1 (5 bases). CDR3 size: 12 residues. Germline lookup yields CDR1 SGHRS and CDR2 YFSETQ. V was shortened by 2 bases and J by 5 bases, with 8 bases between the two germline ends. This chain's CDR3 is CASSFARDEQYF. In nucleotides, the CDR3 is TGCGCCAGCAGCTTTGCCAGGGACGAGCAGTACTTC.

This clonotype was seen only a few times. V is TRBV27 and J is TRBJ1-6, with D perhaps TRBD1 (6 bases). Germline assignment: CDR1 MNHEY and CDR2 SMNVEV (reference sequence). V was shortened by 8 bases and J by 8 bases, with 10 bases between the two germline ends. CDR3 length: 12 residues. The CDR3 DNA is TGTGCCAGCCAAGGGGGTGATTCACCCCTCCACTTT. Translated: CASQGGDSPLHF.

This chain links TRBV5-6 with TRBJ2-5, with D possibly matching TRBD2 (6 bases). This CDR3 has 14 residues. V was clipped by 4 bases and J by 1 base, with 11 bases between them. The germline gives CDR1 SGHDT, CDR2 YYEEEE. CDR3: CASSEGLSQETQYF. CDR3 coding DNA: TGTGCCAGCAGCGAGGGACTCTCCCAAGAGACCCAGTACTTC.

This clonotype has a handful of counts. This chain uses TRBV6-6 with TRBJ1-5; tentative D call: TRBD1 (6 bases). The CDR3 totals 15 residues. Germline V gene lookup returns CDR1 MNHNY and CDR2 SVGAGI (reference sequence). Trimming stripped 2 bases from V and 7 bases from J, with 15 bases between. CDR3 protein: CASSYEARGNQPQHF. The DNA for the CDR3 is TGTGCCAGCAGTTACGAGGCCAGGGGAAACCAGCCCCAGCATTTT.